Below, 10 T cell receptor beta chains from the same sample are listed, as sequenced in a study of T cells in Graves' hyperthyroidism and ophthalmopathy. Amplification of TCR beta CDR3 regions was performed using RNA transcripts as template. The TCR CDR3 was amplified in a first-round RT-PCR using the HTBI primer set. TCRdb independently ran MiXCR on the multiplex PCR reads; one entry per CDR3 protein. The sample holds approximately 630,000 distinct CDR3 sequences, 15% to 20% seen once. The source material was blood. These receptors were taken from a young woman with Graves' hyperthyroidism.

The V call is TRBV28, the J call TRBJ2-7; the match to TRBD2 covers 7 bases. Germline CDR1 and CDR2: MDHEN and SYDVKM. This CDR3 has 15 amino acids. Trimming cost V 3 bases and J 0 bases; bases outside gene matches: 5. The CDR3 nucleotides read TGTGCCAGCAGTTTTAAGCGGGATGGCTCCTACGAGCAGTACTTC. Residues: CASSFKRDGSYEQYF.

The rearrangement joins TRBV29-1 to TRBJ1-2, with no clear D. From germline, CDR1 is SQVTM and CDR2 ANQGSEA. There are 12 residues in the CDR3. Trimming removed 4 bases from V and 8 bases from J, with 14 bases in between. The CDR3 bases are TGCAGCGTTGTTCCCGCTACGGGGGGCTACACCTTC. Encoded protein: CSVVPATGGYTF.

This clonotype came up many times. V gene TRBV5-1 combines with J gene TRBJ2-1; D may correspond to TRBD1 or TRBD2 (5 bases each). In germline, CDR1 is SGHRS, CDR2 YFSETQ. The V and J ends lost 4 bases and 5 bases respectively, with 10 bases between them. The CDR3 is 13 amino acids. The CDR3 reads CASSEGRHNEQFF. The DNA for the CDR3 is TGCGCCAGCAGCGAGGGACGCCACAATGAGCAGTTCTTC.

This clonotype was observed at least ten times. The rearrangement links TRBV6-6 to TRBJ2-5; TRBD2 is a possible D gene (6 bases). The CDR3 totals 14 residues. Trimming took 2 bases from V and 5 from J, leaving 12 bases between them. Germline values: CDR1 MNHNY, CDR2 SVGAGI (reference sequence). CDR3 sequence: CASSYGGPGETQYF. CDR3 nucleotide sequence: TGTGCCAGCAGTTACGGAGGGCCTGGGGAGACCCAGTACTTC.

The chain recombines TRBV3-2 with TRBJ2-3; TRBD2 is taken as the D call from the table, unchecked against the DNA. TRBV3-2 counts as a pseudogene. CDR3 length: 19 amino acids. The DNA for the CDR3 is TGTGCCAGCAGCCTCGCCATCATTGTGCGGGAGCCTAGCACAGATACGCAGTATTTT. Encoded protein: CASSLAIIVREPSTDTQYF.

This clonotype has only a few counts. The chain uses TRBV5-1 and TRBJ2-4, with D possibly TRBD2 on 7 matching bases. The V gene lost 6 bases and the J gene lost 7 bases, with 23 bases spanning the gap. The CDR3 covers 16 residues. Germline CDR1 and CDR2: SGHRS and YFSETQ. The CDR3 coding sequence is TGCGCCAGCACCATCACTGCGGGGGCGCAGGATAACATTCAGTACTTC. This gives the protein CASTITAGAQDNIQYF.

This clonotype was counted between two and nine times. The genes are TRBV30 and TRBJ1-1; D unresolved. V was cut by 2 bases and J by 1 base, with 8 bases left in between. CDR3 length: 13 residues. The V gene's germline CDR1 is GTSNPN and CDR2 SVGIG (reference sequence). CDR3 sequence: CAWSSGRNTEAFF. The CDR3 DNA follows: TGTGCCTGGAGTAGCGGACGGAACACTGAAGCTTTCTTT.

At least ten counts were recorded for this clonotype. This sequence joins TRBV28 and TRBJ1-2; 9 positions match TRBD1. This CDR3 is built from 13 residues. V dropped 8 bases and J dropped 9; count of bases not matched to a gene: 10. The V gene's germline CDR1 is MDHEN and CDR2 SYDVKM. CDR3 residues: CASSGTGPYSYTF. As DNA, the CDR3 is TGTGCCAGCTCCGGGACAGGGCCGTATAGCTACACCTTC.

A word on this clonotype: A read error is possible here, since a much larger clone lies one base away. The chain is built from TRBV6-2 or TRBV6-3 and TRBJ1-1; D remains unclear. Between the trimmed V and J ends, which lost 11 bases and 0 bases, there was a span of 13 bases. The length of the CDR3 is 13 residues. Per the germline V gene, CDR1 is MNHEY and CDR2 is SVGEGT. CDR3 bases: TGTGCCGGCATAGACGTCATGAACACTGAAGCTTTCTTT. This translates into CAGIDVMNTEAFF.

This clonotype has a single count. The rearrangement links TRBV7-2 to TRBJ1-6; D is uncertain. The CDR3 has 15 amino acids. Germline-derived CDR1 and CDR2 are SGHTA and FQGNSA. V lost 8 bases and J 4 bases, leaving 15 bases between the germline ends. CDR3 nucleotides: TGTGCCAGCGGCTCTACCGGGCGGTATAATTCACCCCTCCACTTT. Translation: CASGSTGRYNSPLHF.